The 18 T cell receptor beta chains below come from one sample, sequenced in a study of T cells after yellow fever vaccination. TCRdb used MiXCR to reprocess the 5' RACE reads, holding one entry per CDR3 protein. The data contain nearly 350,000 distinct CDR3 sequences, around 8.1% of them singletons. The starting material was PBMCs, obtained roughly 47 days after the first yellow fever vaccination. These receptors came from a man aged 18-30 years who received the YFV17D yellow fever vaccine.

There are a few counts of this clonotype. The chain carries TRBV5-1 and TRBJ2-5, with 10 bases that match TRBD1. Trimming at V came to 4 bases and at J to 1 base, leaving 4 bases not matched to a gene. Germline V CDR1 and CDR2: SGHRS, YFSETQ. CDR3 size: 15 residues. The CDR3 DNA follows: TGCGCCAGCAGCGGGGACAGGGGCCCCCAAGAGACCCAGTACTTC. Translated: CASSGDRGPQETQYF.

The chain links TRBV29-1 to TRBJ1-5, with 9 bases fitting TRBD1. The CDR3 contains 13 residues. Germline V gene data show CDR1 as SQVTM and CDR2 as ANQGSEA. The V segment lost 4 bases and the J segment 6 bases; nucleotides outside the gene matches: 4. The CDR3 protein is CSVGTGGGQPQHF. The CDR3 DNA is TGCAGCGTTGGTACAGGGGGCGGTCAGCCCCAGCATTTT. Full variable domain (missing parts from reference TRBV29-1 and TRBJ1-5): SAVISQKPSRDICQRGTSLTIQCQVDSQVTMMFWYRQQPGQSLTLIATANQGSEATYESGFVIDKFPISRPNLTFSTLTVSNMSPEDSSIYLCSVGTGGGQPQHFGDGTRLSIL.

This clonotype turned up a few times. This sequence joins TRBV7-9 and TRBJ2-3; TRBD1 aligns across 9 bases. V lost 1 base to trimming and J lost 0 bases; unmatched junction nucleotides: 2. The CDR3 has 16 amino acids. Germline V gene data show CDR1 as SEHNR and CDR2 as FQNEAQ (reference sequence). CDR3 in amino acids: CASSLGGTGSTDTQYF. As DNA, the CDR3 is TGTGCCAGCAGCTTAGGGGGGACAGGGAGCACAGATACGCAGTATTTT.

The chain has TRBV24-1 and TRBJ2-7; D is ambiguous. V was clipped by 12 bases and J by 0 bases, with 23 bases between them. This CDR3 spans 16 amino acids. The germline gives CDR1 KGHDR, CDR2 SFDVKD. As DNA, the CDR3 is TGTGCCTCCGACTCCCTAGGAGCCGTGAGCTCCTACGAGCAGTACTTC. It yields the protein CASDSLGAVSSYEQYF.

The chain links TRBV10-3 to TRBJ2-1; D ambiguous. The CDR3 runs 14 residues. Germline lookup yields CDR1 ENHRY and CDR2 SYGVKD. V lost 3 bases to trimming and J lost 4 bases, with 10 bases between them. The CDR3 DNA reads TGTGCCATCAGTGACTCTCAGACGTACAATGAGCAGTTCTTC. This sequence encodes CAISDSQTYNEQFF.

A remark on this clonotype: This may be a read error: a much more frequent sequence differs by one nucleotide. This rearrangement joins TRBV5-1 to TRBJ1-1; TRBD1 aligns across 10 bases. Germline V gene lookup returns CDR1 SGHRS and CDR2 YFSETQ. The CDR3 is 16 residues long. The CDR3 DNA follows: TGCGCCAGCAGCTCGACCCCGGGACAGGGGAACACTGAAGCTCTCTTT. Protein: CASSSTPGQGNTEALF.

This clonotype was detected only a few times. The gene calls are TRBV5-1 and TRBJ2-2, with D unresolved. V gave up 1 base and J gave up 0 bases, with 10 bases separating them. Germline-derived CDR1 and CDR2 are SGHRS and YFSETQ. The CDR3 consists of 16 residues. The CDR3 nucleotides are TGCGCCAGCAGCTTGTGGGCCGACGCGAACACCGGGGAGCTGTTTTTT. It yields the protein CASSLWADANTGELFF.

This clonotype occurred a few times. The J gene is TRBJ2-3, the V gene TRBV9; 9 positions agree with TRBD2. The CDR3 is 18 amino acids. After removal of 4 bases from V and 0 bases from J, the junction contained 12 bases not matched to a gene. The germline V gene has CDR1 SGDLS and CDR2 YYNGEE. CDR3 in DNA: TGTGCCAGCAGCCCGAGTGCTAGCGGGGTACTTAGCACAGATACGCAGTATTTT. As protein: CASSPSASGVLSTDTQYF.

This clonotype was observed a handful of times. The V and J genes are TRBV24-1 and TRBJ2-5; D remains unclear. CDR3 length: 14 residues. Germline loops: CDR1 KGHDR, CDR2 SFDVKD. Trimming removed 3 bases from V and 7 bases from J, with 14 bases in between. The CDR3 reads CATSDIRTPRTQYF. CDR3 nucleotide sequence: TGTGCCACCAGTGATATCCGGACCCCCAGGACCCAGTACTTC.

The chain combines TRBV18 with TRBJ2-3, with TRBD1 as a possible D gene (5 bases). Germline CDR1 reads KGHSH; CDR2 reads LQKENI. Between the trimmed V and J ends, which lost 4 bases and 3 bases, there was a span of 17 bases. This CDR3 region has 16 residues. The DNA of the CDR3 is TGTGCCAGCTCACTGAGTCGACACCCAGGGACAGATACGCAGTATTTT. It codes for CASSLSRHPGTDTQYF.

V and J are TRBV5-1 and TRBJ1-1; no firm D call. The germline gives CDR1 SGHRS, CDR2 YFSETQ. The CDR3 sequence is 13 residues long. Trimming cost V 6 bases and J 0 bases, with 9 bases left between them. In nucleotides, the CDR3 is TGCGCCAGCAATGAGGAAGTGAACACTGAAGCTTTCTTT. Protein product: CASNEEVNTEAFF.

With respect to this clonotype: At one end, the junction sequence differs from germline, possibly due to a read error. This chain's CDR3 is CVSSRYGGPGEQYF. The CDR3, as DNA: TGCGTCAGCAGCCGCTACGGGGGGCCAGGGGAGCAGTACTTC. The chain has TRBV4-1 and TRBJ2-7; TRBD2 is a possible D gene (7 bases). Per germline, CDR1 MGHRA and CDR2 YSYEKL. This CDR3 has 14 amino acids.

There are a few counts of this clonotype. The V gene is TRBV20-1, the J gene TRBJ1-3; D is ambiguous. The CDR3 spans 15 residues. CDR1 and CDR2 from the germline V gene are DFQATT and SNEGSKA (reference sequence). V was shortened by 5 bases and J by 8 bases, with 22 bases between the two germline ends. Here the CDR3 DNA reads TGCAGTGCTGGAAAGGCTGGACGGGATAAAGACACCATATATTTT. Its protein is CSAGKAGRDKDTIYF.

This clonotype was counted many times. The J gene is TRBJ2-3, the V gene TRBV24-1, with TRBD1 as a possible D gene (5 bases). CDR3 length: 13 residues. V lost 5 bases to trimming and J lost 6 bases, with 11 bases between them. CDR1 and CDR2 from the germline V gene are KGHDR and SFDVKD. CDR3 sequence reads: CATSVTGTDTQYF. The CDR3 bases are TGTGCCACCAGTGTAACAGGAACCGATACGCAGTATTTT.

The rearrangement links TRBV10-3 to TRBJ2-3; D possibly corresponds to TRBD1 (6 bases). Trimming removed 4 bases at V and 3 bases at J, with 8 bases between. This CDR3 spans 13 amino acids. Germline CDR1 ENHRY, CDR2 SYGVKD. The CDR3 here is CAISGTVTDTQYF. In nucleotides, the CDR3 is TGTGCCATCAGTGGGACAGTTACAGATACGCAGTATTTT.

V usage is TRBV6-5 and J usage is TRBJ2-7; TRBD1 aligns across 9 bases. CDR1 MNHEY and CDR2 SVGAGI come from the germline V gene. Trimming at V came to 4 bases and at J to 4 bases, leaving 11 bases not matched to a gene. The CDR3 consists of 16 residues. The CDR3 nucleotides are TGTGCCAGCAGTTCGATTCCAGGGACAGGGCAATACGAGCAGTACTTC. It yields the protein CASSSIPGTGQYEQYF.

This clonotype was counted between two and nine times. The rearrangement links TRBV5-1 to TRBJ2-7, with a weak D call TRBD2 (5 bases). The CDR3 consists of 14 residues. Germline V gene lookup returns CDR1 SGHRS and CDR2 YFSETQ. The V gene lost 0 bases and the J gene lost 3 bases, with 10 bases spanning the gap. CDR3 sequence: CASSLDPRGYEQYF. DNA of the CDR3: TGCGCCAGCAGCTTGGACCCCCGGGGCTACGAGCAGTACTTC.

V is TRBV11-2 and J is TRBJ1-6; no firm D call. From germline, CDR1 is SGHAT and CDR2 FQNNGV. This CDR3 region has 18 residues. V shed 2 bases and J shed 8 bases, with 22 bases lying between them. The CDR3: CASSLSAALQPRDSPLHF. CDR3 DNA sequence: TGTGCCAGCAGCTTAAGTGCAGCTCTTCAGCCAAGGGATTCACCCCTCCACTTT.